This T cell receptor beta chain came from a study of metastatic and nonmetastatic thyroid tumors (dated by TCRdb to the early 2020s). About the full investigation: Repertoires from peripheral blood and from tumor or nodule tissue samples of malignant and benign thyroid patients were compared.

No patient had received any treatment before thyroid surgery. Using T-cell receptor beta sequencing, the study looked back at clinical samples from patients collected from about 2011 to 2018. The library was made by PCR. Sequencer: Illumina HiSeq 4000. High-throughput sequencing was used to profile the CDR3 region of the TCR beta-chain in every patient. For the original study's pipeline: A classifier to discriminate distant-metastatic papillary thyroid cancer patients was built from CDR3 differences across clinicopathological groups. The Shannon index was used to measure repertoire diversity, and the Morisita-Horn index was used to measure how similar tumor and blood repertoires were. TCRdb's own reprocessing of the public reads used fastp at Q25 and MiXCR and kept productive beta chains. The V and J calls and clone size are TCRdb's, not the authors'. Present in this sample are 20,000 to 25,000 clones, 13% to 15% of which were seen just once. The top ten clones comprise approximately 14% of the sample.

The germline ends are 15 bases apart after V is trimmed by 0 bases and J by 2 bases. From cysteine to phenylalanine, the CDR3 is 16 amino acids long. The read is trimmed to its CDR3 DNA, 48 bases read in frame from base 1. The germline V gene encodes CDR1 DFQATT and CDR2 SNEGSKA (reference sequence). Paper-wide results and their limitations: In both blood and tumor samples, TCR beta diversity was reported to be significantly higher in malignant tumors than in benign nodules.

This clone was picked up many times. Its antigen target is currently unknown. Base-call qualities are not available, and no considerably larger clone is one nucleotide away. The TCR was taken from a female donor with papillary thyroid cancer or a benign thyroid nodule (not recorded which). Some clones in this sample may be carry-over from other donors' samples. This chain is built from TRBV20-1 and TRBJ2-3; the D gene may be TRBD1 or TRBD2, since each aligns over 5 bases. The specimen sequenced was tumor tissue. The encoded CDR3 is CSARDARGASTDTQYF. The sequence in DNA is TGCAGTGCTAGAGATGCTAGAGGGGCTTCCACAGATACGCAGTATTTT.